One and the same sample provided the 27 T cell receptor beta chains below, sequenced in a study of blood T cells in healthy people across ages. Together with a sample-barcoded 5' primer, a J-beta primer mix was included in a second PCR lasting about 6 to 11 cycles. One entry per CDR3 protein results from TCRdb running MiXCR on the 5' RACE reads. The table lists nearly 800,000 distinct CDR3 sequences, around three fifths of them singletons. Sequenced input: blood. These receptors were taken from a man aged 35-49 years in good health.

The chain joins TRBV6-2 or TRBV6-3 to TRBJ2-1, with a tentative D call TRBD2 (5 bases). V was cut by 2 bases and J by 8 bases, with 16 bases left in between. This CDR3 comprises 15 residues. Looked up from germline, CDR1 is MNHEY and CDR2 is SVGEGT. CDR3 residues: CASSYEGRRSDEQFF. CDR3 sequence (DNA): TGTGCCAGCAGTTACGAGGGCCGCCGTTCGGATGAGCAGTTCTTC.

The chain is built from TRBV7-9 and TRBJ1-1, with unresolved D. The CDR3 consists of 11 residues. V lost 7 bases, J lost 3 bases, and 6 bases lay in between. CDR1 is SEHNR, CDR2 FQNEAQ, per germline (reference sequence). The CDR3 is CASTKDTEAFF. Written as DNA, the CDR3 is TGTGCCAGCACCAAAGACACTGAAGCTTTCTTT.

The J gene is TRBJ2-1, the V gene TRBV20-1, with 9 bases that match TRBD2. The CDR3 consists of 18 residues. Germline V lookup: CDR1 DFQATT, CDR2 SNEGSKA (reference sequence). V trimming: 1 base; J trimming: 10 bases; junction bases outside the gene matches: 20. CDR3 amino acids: CSARVQGRWGLAGGEQFF. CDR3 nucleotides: TGCAGTGCTAGAGTCCAGGGTAGGTGGGGACTAGCAGGAGGCGAGCAGTTCTTC.

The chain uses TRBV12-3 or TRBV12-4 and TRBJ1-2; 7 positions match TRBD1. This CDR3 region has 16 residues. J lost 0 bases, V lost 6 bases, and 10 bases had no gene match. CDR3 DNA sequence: TGTGCCAGCAGACCCTCCGGGACAGCGTCTAACTATGGCTACACCTTC. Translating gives CASRPSGTASNYGYTF.

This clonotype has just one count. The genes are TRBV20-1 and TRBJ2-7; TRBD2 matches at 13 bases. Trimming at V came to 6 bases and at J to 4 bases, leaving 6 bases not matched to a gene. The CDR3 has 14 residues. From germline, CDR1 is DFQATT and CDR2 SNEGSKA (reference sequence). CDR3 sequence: CSAKWTSGRYEQYF. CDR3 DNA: TGCAGTGCCAAATGGACTAGCGGGAGATACGAGCAGTACTTC.

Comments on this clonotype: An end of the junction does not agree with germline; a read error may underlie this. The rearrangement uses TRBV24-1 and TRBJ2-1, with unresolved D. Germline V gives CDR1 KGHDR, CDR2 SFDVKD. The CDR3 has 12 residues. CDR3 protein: CAASDLPQEQFF. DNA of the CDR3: TGTGCCGCCAGTGATTTGCCCCAGGAGCAGTTCTTC.

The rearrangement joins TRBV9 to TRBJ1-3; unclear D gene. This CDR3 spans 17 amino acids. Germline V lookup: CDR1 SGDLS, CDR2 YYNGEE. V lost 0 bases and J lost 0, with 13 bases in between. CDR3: CASSVGLRGSSGNTIYF. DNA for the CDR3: TGTGCCAGCAGCGTAGGTCTCCGAGGGAGCTCTGGAAACACCATATATTTT.

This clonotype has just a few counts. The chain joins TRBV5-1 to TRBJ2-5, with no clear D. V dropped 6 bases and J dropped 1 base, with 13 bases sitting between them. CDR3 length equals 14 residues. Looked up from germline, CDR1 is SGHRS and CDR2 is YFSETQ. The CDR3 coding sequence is TGCGCCAGCAACCAGGAACCTAGCCAAGAGACCCAGTACTTC. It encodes CASNQEPSQETQYF.

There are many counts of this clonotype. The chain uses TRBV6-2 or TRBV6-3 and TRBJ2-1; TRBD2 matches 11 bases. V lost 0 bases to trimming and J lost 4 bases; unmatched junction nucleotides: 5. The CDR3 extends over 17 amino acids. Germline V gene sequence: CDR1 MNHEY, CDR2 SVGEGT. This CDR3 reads CASSYSPSGGIYNEQFF. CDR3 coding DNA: TGTGCCAGCAGTTACTCCCCTAGCGGGGGGATATACAATGAGCAGTTCTTC.

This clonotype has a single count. The CDR3 spells CASRPVAANEQYF. The CDR3, as DNA: TGTGCCAGCCGGCCTGTGGCGGCCAATGAGCAGTACTTC. The gene calls are TRBV11-2 and TRBJ2-5, with unresolved D. From germline, CDR1 is SGHAT and CDR2 FQNNGV. V shed 8 bases and J shed 11 bases, with 21 bases lying between them. The CDR3 has 13 amino acids.

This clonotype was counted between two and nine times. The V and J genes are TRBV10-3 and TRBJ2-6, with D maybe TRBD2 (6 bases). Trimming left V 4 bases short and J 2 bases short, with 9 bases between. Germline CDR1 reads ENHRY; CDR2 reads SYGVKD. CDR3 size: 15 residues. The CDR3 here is CAISGGAAGANVLTF. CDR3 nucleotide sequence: TGTGCCATCAGTGGCGGGGCAGCTGGGGCCAACGTCCTGACTTTC.

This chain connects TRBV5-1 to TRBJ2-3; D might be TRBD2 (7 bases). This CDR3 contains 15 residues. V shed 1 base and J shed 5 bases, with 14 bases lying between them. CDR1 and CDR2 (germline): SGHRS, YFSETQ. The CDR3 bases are TGCGCCAGCAGCTTGTCCGGGGGGCCAGGAGATACGCAGTATTTT. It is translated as CASSLSGGPGDTQYF.

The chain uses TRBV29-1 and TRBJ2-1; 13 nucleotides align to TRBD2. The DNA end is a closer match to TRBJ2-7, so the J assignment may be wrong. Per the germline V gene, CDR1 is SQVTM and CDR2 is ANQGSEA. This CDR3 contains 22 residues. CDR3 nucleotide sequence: TGCAGCGCCCAAGGTTTGGCAGGAGAACTAGCGGGAGGGCCCCGGGGCTACAATGAGCAGTACTTC. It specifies CSAQGLAGELAGGPRGYNEQYF.

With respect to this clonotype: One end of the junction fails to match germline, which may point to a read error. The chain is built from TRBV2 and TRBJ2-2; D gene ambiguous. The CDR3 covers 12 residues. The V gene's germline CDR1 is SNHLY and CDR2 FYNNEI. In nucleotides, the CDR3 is TGTACCAGCAGTCAAGGCACCGGGGAGCTGTTTTTT. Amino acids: CTSSQGTGELFF.

The CDR3 loop reads CASSQDHRAPRGEQFF. CDR3 coding DNA: TGCGCCAGCAGCCAAGACCATCGCGCACCTAGGGGTGAGCAGTTCTTC. The chain couples TRBV4-3 to TRBJ2-1; D possibly corresponds to TRBD1 (5 bases). CDR1 is LGHNA, CDR2 YSLEER, per germline. Trimming took off 0 bases at V and 9 bases at J, with 18 bases between the two ends. CDR3 length: 16 residues.

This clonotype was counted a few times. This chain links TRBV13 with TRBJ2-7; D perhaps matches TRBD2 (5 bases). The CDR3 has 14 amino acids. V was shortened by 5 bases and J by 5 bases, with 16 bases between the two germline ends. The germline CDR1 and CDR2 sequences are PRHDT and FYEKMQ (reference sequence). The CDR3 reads CASSRDIGSNEQYF. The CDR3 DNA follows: TGTGCCAGCAGCCGGGATATAGGGAGCAACGAGCAGTACTTC.

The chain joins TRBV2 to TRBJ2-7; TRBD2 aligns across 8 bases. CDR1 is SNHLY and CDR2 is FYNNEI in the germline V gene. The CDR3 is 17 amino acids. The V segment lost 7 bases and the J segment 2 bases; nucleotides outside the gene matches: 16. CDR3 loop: CASTRPTGLAKTYEQYF. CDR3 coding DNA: TGTGCCAGCACCCGGCCGACTGGACTAGCAAAGACCTACGAGCAGTACTTC.

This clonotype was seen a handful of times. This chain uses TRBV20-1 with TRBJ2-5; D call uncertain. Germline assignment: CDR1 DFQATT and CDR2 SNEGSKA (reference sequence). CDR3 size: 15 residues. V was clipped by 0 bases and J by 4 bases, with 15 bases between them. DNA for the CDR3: TGCAGTGCTAGAGATCCCTTGGGCTCCACAGAGACCCAGTACTTC. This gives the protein CSARDPLGSTETQYF.

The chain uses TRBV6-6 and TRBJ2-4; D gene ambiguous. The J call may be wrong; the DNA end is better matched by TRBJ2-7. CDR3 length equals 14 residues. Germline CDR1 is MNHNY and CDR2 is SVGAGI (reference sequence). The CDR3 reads CASSYAHTSYEQYF. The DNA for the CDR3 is TGTGCCAGCAGTTACGCACACACCTCCTACGAGCAGTACTTC.

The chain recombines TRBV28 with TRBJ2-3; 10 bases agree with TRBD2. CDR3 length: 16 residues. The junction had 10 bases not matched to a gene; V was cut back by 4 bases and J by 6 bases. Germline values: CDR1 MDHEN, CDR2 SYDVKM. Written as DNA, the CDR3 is TGTGCCAGCAGTTCGCAGGGGACTAGCGTTTTGGATACGCAGTATTTT. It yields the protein CASSSQGTSVLDTQYF.

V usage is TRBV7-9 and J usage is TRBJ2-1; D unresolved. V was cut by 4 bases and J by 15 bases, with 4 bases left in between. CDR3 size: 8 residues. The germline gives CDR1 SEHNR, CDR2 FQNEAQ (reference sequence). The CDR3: CASSSPFF. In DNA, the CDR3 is TGTGCCAGCAGCTCCCCGTTCTTC.

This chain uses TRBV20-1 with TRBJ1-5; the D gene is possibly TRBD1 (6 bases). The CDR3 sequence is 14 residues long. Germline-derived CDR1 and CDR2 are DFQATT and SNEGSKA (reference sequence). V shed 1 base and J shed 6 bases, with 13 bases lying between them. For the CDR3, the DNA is TGCAGTGCTAGAGCCAGGGAACAGGGTCAGCCCCAGCATTTT. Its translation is CSARAREQGQPQHF.

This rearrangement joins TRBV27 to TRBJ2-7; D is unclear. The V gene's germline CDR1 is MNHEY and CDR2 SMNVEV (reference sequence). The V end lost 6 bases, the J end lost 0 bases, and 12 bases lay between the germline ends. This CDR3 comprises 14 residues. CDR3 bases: TGTGCCAGCAGCCCCGTAGGTCCCTCCTACGAGCAGTACTTC. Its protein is CASSPVGPSYEQYF.

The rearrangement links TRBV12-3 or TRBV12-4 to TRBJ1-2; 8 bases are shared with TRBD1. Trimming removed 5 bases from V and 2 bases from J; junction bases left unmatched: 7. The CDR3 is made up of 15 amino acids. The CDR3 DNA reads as TGTGCCAGCAGTGGGAACGCAGGGGGCAACTATGGCTACACCTTC. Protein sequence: CASSGNAGGNYGYTF.

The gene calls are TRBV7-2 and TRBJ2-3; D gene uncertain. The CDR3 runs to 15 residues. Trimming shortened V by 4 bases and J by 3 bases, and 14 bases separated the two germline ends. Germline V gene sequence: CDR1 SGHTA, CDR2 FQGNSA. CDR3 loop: CASSSVSDATDTQYF. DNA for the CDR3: TGTGCCAGCAGCTCGGTTTCAGACGCTACAGATACGCAGTATTTT.

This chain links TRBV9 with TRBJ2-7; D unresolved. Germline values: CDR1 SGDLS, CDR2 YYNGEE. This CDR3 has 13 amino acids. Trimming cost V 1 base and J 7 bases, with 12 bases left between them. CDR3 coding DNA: TGTGCCAGCAGCGTATCGGTCTACAATGAGCAGTACTTC. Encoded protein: CASSVSVYNEQYF.

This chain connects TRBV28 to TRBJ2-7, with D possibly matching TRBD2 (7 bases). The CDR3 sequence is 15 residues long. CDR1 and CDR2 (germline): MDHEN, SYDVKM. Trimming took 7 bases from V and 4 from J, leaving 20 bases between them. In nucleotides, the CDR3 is TGTGCCAGCACCCAACAAGGGGGGGCTTTGTACGAGCAGTACTTC. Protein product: CASTQQGGALYEQYF.